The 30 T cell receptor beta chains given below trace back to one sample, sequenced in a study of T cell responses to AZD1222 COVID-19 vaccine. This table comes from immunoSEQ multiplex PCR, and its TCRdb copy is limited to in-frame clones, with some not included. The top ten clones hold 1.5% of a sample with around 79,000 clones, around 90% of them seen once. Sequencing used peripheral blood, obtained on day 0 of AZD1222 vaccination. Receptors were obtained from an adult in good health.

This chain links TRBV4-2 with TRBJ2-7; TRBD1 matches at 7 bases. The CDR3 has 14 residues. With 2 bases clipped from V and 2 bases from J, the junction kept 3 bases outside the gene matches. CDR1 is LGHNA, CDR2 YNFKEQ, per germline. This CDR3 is CASSQRDSTYEQYF. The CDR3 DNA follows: TGTGCCAGCAGCCAAAGGGACAGCACCTACGAGCAGTACTTC.

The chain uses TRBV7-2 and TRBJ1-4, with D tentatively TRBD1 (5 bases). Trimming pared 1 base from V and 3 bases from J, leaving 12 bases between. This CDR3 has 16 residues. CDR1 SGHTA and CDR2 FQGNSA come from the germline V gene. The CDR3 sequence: CASSLEPQGSNEKLFF. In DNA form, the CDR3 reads TGTGCCAGCAGCTTAGAGCCCCAGGGCTCTAATGAAAAACTGTTTTTT.

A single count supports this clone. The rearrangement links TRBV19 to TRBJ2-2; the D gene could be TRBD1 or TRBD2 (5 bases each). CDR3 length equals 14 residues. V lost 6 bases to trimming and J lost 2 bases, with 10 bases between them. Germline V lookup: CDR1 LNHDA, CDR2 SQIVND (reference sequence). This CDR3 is CASRGRLNTGELFF. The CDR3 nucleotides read TGTGCCAGTAGGGGACGGCTCAACACCGGGGAGCTGTTTTTT. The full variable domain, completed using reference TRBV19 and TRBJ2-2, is DGGITQSPKYLFRKEGQNVTLSCEQNLNHDAMYWYRQDPGQGLRLIYYSQIVNDFQKGDIAEGYSVSREKKESFPLTVTSAQKNPTAFYLCASRGRLNTGELFFGEGSRLTVL.

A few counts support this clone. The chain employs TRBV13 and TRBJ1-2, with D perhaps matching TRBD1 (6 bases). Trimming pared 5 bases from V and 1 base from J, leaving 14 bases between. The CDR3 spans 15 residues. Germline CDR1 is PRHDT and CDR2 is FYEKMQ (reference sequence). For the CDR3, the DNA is TGTGCCAGCAGCCCCTCGGGACACCATAACTATGGCTACACCTTC. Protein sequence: CASSPSGHHNYGYTF.

The CDR3 nucleotides read TGCGCCAGCAGCTCGGCCGGGGCGGCCTATGGCTACACCTTC. This codes for CASSSAGAAYGYTF. V gene TRBV5-1 combines with J gene TRBJ1-2, with a weak D call TRBD1 (5 bases). Germline CDR1 and CDR2: SGHRS and YFSETQ. This CDR3 has 14 residues. Trimming left V 3 bases short and J 4 bases short, with 13 bases between.

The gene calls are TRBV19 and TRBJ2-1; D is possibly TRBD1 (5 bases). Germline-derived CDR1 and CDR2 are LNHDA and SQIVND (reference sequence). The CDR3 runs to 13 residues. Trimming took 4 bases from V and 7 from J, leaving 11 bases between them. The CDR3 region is CASSTSQGNEQFF. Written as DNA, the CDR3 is TGTGCCAGTAGTACCAGTCAGGGAAATGAGCAGTTCTTC.

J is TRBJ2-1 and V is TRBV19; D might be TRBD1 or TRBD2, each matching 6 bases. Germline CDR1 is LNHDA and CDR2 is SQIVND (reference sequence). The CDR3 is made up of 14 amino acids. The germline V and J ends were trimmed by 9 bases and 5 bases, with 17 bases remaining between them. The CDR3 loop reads CASRTGGGHNEQFF. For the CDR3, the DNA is TGTGCCAGCAGGACTGGTGGGGGGCACAATGAGCAGTTCTTC.

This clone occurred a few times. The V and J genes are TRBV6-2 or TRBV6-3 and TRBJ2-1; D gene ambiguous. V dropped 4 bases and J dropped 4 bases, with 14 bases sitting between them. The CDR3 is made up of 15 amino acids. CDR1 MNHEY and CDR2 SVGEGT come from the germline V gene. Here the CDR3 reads CASSLNLDPYNEQFF. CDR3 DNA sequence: TGTGCCAGCAGTTTAAACCTCGACCCTTACAATGAGCAGTTCTTC.

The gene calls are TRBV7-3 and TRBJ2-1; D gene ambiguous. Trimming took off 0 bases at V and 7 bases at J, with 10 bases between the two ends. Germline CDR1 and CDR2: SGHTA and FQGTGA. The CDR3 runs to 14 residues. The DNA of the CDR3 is TGTGCCAGCAGCTTAACGAGATCCGGGAATGAGCAGTTCTTC. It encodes CASSLTRSGNEQFF.

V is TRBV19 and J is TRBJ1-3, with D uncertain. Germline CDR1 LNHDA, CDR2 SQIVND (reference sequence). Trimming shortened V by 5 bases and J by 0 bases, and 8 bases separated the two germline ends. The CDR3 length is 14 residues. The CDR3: CASSPHRSGNTIYF. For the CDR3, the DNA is TGTGCCAGTAGTCCGCACCGCTCTGGAAACACCATATATTTT.

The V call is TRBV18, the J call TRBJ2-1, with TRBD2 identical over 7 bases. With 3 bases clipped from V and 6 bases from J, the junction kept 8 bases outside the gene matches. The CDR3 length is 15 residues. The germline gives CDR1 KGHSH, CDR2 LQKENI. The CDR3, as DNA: TGTGCCAGCTCACCGGGGGAGGGAATACGCAATGAGCAGTTCTTC. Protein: CASSPGEGIRNEQFF.

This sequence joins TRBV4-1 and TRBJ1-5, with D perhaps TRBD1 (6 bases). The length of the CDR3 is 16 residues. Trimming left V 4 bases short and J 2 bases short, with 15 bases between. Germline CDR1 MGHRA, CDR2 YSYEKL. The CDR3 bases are TGCGCCAGCAGCCCGATAGGGGGGTTGGGCAATCAGCCCCAGCATTTT. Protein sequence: CASSPIGGLGNQPQHF.

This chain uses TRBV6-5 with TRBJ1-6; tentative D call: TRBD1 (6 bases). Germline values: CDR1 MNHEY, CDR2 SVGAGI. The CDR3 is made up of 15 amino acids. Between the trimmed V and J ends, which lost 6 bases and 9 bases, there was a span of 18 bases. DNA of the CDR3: TGTGCCAGCAGCCTCCCCCCGGCAGGGGTTTCACCCCTCCACTTT. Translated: CASSLPPAGVSPLHF.

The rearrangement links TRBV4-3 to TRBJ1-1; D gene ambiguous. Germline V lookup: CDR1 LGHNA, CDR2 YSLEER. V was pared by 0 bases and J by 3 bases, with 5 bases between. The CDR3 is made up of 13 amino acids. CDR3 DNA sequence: TGCGCCAGCAGCCAAGAGTCCTACACTGAAGCTTTCTTT. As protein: CASSQESYTEAFF.

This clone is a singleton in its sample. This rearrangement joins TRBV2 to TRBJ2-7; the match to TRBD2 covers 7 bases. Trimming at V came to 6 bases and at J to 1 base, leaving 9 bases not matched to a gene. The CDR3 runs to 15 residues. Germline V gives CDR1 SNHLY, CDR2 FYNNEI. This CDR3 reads CASRGGESRSYEQYF. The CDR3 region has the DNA TGTGCCAGCAGGGGGGGGGAGTCTCGATCCTACGAGCAGTACTTC.

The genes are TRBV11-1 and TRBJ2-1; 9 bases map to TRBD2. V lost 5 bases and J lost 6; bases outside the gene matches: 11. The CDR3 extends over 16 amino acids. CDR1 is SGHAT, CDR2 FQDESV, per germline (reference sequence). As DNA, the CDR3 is TGTGCCAGCAGCATTTATAGCGGGAGTGAAGGCAATGAGCAGTTCTTC. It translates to CASSIYSGSEGNEQFF.

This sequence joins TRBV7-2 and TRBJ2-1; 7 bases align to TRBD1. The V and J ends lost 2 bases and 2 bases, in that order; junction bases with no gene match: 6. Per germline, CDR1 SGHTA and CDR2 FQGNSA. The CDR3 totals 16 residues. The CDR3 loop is CASSLSQGTPYNEQFF. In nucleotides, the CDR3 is TGTGCCAGCAGCTTATCACAGGGGACCCCCTACAATGAGCAGTTCTTC.

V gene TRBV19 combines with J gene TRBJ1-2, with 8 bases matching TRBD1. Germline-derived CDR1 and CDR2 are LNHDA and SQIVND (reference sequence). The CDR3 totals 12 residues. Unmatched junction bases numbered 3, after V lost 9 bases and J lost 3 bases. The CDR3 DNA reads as TGTGCCAGCAAGACAGGGGACTATGGCTACACCTTC. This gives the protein CASKTGDYGYTF.

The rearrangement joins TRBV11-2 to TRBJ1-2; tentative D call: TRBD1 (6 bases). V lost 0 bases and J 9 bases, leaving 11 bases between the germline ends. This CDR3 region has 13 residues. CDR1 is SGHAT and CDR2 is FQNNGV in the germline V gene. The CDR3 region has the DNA TGTGCCAGCAGCTTAGATCGTAGGGGGAGCTACACCTTC. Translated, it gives CASSLDRRGSYTF.

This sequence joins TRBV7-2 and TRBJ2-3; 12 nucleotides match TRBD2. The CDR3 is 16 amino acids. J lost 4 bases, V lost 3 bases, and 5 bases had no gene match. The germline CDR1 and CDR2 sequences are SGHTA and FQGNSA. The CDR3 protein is CASSFWLAGGADTQYF. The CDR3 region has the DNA TGTGCCAGCAGCTTCTGGCTAGCGGGAGGGGCAGATACGCAGTATTTT.

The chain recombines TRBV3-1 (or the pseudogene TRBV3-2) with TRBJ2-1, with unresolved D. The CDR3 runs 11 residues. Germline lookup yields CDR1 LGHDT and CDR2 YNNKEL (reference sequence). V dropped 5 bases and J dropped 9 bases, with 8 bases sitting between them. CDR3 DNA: TGTGCCAGCAGCAAAGTGGGTGAGCAGTTCTTC. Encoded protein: CASSKVGEQFF.

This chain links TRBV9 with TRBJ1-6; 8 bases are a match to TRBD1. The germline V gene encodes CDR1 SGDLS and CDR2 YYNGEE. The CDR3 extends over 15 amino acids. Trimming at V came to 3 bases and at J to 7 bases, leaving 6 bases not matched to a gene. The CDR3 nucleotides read TGTGCCAGCAGCGGAACCAGGGGGCACAATTCACCCCTCCACTTT. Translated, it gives CASSGTRGHNSPLHF.

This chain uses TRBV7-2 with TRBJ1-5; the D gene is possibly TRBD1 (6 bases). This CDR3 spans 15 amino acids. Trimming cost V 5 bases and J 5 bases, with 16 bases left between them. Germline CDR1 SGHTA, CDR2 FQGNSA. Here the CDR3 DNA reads TGTGCCAGCAGCACACAAACAGGGAATGATCAGCCCCAGCATTTT. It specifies CASSTQTGNDQPQHF.

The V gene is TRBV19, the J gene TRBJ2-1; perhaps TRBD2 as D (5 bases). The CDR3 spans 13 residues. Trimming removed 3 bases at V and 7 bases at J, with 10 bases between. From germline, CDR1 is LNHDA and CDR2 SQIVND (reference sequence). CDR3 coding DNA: TGTGCCAGTAGTATGGGGAGAAAGAATGAGCAGTTCTTC. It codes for CASSMGRKNEQFF.

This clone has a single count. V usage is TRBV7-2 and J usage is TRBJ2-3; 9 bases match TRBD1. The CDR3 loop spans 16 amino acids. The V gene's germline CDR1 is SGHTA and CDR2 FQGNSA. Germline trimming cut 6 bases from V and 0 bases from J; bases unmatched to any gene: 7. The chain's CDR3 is CASRLTGGLSTDTQYF. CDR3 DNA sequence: TGTGCCAGCAGACTTACAGGGGGCCTTAGCACAGATACGCAGTATTTT.

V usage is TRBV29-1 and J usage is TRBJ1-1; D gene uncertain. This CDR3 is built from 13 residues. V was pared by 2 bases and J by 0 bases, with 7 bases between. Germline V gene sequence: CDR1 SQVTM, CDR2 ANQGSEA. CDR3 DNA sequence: TGCAGCGTTGAACGAGTTCTGAACACTGAAGCTTTCTTT. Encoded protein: CSVERVLNTEAFF.

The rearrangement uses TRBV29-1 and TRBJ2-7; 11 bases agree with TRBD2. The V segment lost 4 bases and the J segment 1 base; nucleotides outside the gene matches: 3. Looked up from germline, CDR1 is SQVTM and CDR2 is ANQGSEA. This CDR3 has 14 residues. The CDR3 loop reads CSVGRTSGSYEQYF. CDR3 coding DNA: TGCAGCGTTGGTCGGACTAGCGGGTCCTACGAGCAGTACTTC.

The CDR3 nucleotides are TGTGCCAGCAGCCAAGCGAGCGGACAAGACCAAGAGACCCAGTACTTC. As protein: CASSQASGQDQETQYF. The chain combines TRBV4-2 with TRBJ2-5, with D tentatively TRBD1 or TRBD2 (5 bases each). V was cut by 1 base and J by 0 bases, with 12 bases left in between. The CDR3 has 16 residues. Germline-derived CDR1 and CDR2 are LGHNA and YNFKEQ.

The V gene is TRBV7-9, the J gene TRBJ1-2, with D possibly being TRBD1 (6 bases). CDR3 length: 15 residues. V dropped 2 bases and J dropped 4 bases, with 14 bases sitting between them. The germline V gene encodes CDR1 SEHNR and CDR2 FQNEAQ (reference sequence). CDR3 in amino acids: CASSLFEGVVYGYTF. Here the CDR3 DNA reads TGTGCCAGCAGCTTATTTGAGGGGGTAGTCTATGGCTACACCTTC.

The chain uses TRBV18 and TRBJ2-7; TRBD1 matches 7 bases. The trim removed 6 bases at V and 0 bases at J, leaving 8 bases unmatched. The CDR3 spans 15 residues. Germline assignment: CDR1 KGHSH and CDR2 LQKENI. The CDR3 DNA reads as TGTGCCAGCTCCACCGGGACAGCCGACTCCTACGAGCAGTACTTC. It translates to CASSTGTADSYEQYF.